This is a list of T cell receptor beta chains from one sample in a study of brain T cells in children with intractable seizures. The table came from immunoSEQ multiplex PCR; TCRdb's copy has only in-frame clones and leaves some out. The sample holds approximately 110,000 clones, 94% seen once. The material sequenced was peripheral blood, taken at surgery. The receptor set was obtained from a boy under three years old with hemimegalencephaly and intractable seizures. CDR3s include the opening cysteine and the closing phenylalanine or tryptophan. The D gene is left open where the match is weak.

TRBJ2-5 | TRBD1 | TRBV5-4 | CASSYRGQTQYF
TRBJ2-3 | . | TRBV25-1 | CASSPLTGSVTDTQYF
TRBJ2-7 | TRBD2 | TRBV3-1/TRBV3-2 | CASSLTGGSPREQYF
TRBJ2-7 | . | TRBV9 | CASSRELISYEQYF
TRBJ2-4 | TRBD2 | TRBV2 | CASSEYKREEIAKNIQYF
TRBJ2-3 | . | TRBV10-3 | CAISETPNLSTDTQYF
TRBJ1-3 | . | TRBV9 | CASSDREAGNTIYF
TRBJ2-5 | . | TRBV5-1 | CASSLAGSYQETQYF
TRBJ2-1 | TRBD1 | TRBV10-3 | CAISDGTGRNEQFF
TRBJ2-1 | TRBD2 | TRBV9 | CASSVGGTSRSNEQFF
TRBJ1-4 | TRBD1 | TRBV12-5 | CASPGTGDEKLFF
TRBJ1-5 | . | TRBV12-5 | CASGLGGQPQHF
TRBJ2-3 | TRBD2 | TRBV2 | CASGNSGRGTFSTDTQYF
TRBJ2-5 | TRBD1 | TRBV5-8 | CASSLRDRGQETQYF
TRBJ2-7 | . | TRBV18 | CASSPSSAYEQYF
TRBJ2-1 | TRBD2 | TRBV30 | CAWSVTAGASWNEQFF
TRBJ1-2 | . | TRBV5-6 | CASSPSEVLYGYTF
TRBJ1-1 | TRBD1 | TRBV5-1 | CASSEQGGNTEAFF
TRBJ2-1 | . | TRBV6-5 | CASSYPVNEQFF
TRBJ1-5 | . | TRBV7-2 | CASSLYGDNQPQHF
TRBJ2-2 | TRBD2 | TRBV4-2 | CASSPGQREVSGELFF
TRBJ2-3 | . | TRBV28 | CASSSLEAADTQYF
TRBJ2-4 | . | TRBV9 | CASSVEGAKNIQYF
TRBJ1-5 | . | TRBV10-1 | CASSEAATDGGGTQPQHF
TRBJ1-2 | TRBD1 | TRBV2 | CASSEQGGGYTF
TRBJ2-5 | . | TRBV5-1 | CASSLAGAGETQYF
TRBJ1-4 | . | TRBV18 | CASSPKTNEKLFF
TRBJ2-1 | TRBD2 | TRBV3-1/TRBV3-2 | CASSRLAGSTSEQFF
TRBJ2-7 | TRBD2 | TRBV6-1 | CASSEPMGSVAGVHEQYF
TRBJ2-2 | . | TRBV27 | CASSLIWGLNTGELFF
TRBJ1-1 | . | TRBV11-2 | CASSLVSDGYTEAFF
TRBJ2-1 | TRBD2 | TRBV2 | CASREASGEQFF
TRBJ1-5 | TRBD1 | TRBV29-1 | CSVRTGPNQPQHF
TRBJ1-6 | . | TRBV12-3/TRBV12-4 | CASSGVSPLHF
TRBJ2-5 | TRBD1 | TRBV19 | CASSNPGQYGETQYF
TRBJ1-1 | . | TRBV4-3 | CASSQGRGYSTEAFF
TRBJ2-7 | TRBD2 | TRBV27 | CASSPIAGGGEQYF
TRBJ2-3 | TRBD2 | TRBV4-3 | CASSQYGLASTDTQYF
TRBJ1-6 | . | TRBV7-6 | CASSFEGINSPLHF
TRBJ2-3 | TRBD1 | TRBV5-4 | CASAGDRGATDTQYF
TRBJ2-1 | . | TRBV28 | CASSLRQDGNNEQFF
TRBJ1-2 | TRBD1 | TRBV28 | CASSPGQGGGYTF
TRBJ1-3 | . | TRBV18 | CASSPGGFSGNTIYF
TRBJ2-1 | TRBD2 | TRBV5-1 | CASSPSGSSYNEQFF
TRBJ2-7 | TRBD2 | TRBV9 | CASSTGLAGWEQYF
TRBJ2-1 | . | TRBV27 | CASSPSHGISYNEQFF
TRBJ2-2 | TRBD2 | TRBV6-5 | CASSSGRATGELFF
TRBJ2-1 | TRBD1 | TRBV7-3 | CASSPWGTGGAVDEQFF